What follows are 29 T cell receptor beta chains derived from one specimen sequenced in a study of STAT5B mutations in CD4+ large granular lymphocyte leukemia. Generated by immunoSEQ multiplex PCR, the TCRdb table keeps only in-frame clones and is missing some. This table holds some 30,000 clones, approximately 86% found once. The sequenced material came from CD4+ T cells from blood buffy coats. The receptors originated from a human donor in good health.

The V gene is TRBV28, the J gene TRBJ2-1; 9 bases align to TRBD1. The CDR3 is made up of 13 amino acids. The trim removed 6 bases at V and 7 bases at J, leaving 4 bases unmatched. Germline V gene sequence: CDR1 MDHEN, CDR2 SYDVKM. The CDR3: CASRWDRENEQFF. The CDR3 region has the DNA TGTGCCAGCAGGTGGGACAGGGAAAATGAGCAGTTCTTC.

The CDR3 sequence is CASSEPAGVNQPQHF. In nucleotides, the CDR3 is TGTGCCAGCAGTGAACCCGCAGGGGTGAATCAGCCCCAGCATTTT. This rearrangement joins TRBV6-1 to TRBJ1-5; maybe TRBD1 (6 bases). Germline-derived CDR1 and CDR2 are MNHNS and SASEGT. The V and J ends lost 2 bases and 4 bases respectively, with 12 bases between them. CDR3 size: 15 residues.

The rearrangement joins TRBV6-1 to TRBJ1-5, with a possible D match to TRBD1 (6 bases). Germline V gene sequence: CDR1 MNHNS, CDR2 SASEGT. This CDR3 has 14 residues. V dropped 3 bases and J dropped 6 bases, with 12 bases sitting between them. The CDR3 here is CASSEGTNIQPQHF. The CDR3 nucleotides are TGTGCCAGCAGTGAGGGGACAAACATTCAGCCCCAGCATTTT.

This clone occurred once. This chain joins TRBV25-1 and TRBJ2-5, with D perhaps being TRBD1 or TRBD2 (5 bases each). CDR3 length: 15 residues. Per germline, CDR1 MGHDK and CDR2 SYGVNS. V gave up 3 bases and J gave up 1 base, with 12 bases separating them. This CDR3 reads CASSDTSGTQETQYF. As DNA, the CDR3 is TGTGCCAGCAGTGACACCTCCGGGACCCAAGAGACCCAGTACTTC.

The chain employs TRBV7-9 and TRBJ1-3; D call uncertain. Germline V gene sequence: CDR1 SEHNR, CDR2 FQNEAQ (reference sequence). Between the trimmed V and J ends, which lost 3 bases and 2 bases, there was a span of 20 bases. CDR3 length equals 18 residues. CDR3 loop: CASSFRGGSPSAGNTIYF. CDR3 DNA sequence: TGTGCCAGCAGCTTTCGAGGAGGGAGTCCTTCGGCTGGAAACACCATATATTTT.

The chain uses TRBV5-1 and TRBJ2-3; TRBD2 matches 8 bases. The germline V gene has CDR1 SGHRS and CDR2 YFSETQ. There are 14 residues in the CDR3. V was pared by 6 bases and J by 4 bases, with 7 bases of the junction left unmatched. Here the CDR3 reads CASTTGGPADTQYF. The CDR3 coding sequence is TGCGCCAGCACCACGGGAGGGCCCGCAGATACGCAGTATTTT.

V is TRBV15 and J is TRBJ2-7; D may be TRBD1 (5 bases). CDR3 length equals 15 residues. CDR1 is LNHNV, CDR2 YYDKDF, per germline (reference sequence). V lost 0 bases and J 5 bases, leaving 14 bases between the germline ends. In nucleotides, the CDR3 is TGTGCCACCAGCAGAGATAGCAGGGTGCAGGACGAGCAGTACTTC. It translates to CATSRDSRVQDEQYF. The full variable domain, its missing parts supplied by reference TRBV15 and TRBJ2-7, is DAMVIQNPRYQVTQFGKPVTLSCSQTLNHNVMYWYQQKSSQAPKLLFHYYDKDFNNEADTPDNFQSRRPNTSFCFLDIRSPGLGDTAMYLCATSRDSRVQDEQYFGPGTRLTVT.

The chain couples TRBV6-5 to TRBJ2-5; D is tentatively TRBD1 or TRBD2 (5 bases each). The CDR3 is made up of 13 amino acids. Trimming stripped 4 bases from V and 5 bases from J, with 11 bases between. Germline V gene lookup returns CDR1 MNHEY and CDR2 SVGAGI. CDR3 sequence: CASSSPGSETQYF. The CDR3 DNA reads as TGTGCCAGCAGTTCTCCAGGGAGCGAGACCCAGTACTTC.

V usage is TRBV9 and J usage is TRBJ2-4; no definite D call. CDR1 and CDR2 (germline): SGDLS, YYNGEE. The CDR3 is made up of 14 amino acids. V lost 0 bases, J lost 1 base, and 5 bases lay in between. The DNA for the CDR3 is TGTGCCAGCAGCGTAGCCGGTGCCAAAAACATTCAGTACTTC. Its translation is CASSVAGAKNIQYF.

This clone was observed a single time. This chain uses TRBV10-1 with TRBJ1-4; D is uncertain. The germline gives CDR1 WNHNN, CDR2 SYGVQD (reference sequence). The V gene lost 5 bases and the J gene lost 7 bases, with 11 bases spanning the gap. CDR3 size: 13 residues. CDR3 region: CASSLTGSEKLFF. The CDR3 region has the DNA TGCGCCAGCAGTCTAACGGGGAGTGAAAAACTGTTTTTT.

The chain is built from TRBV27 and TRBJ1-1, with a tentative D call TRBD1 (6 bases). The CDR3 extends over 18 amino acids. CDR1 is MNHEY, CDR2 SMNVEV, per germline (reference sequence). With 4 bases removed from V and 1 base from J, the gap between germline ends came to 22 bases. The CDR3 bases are TGTGCCAGCAGTTCCTACAGGGCGCGCTTGATTGGGAACACTGAAGCTTTCTTT. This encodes CASSSYRARLIGNTEAFF.

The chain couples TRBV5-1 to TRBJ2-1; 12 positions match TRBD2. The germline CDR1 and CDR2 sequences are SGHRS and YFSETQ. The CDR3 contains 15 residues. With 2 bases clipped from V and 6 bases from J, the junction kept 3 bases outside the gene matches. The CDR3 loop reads CASSLGLAGINEQFF. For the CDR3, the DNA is TGCGCCAGCAGCTTAGGACTAGCGGGAATCAATGAGCAGTTCTTC.

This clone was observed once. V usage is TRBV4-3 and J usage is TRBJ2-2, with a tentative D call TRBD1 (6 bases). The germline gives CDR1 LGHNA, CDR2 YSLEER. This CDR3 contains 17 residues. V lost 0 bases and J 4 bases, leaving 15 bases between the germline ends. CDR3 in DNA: TGCGCCAGCAGCCAAGATAGCGCAGGGGTGACCACCGGGGAGCTGTTTTTT. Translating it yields CASSQDSAGVTTGELFF.

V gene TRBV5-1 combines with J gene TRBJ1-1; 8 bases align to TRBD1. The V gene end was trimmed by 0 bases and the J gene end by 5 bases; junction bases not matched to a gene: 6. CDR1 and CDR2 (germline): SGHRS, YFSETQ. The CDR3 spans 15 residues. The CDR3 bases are TGCGCCAGCAGCTTGGCGGACAGGGTTGAAACTGAAGCTTTCTTT. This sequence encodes CASSLADRVETEAFF.

The CDR3 protein is CASSFEGNSPLHF. The CDR3 nucleotides read TGTGCCAGCAGCTTCGAGGGTAATTCACCCCTCCACTTT. The rearrangement links TRBV5-4 to TRBJ1-6; D not certain. CDR1 is SGHNT, CDR2 YYREEE, per germline (reference sequence). V gave up 2 bases and J gave up 6 bases, with 6 bases separating them. This CDR3 comprises 13 residues. The whole variable domain, remainder taken from reference TRBV5-4 and TRBJ1-6, is ETGVTQSPTHLIKTRGQQVTLRCSSQSGHNTVSWYQQALGQGPQFIFQYYREEENGRGNFPPRFSGLQFPNYSSELNVNALELDDSALYLCASSFEGNSPLHFGNGTRLTVT.

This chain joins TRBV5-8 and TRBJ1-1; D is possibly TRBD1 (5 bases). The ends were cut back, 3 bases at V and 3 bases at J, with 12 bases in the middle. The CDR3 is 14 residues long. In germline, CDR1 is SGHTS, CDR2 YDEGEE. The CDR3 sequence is CASSSGRRDTEAFF. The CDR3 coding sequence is TGTGCCAGCAGCTCAGGGAGGCGGGACACTGAAGCTTTCTTT.

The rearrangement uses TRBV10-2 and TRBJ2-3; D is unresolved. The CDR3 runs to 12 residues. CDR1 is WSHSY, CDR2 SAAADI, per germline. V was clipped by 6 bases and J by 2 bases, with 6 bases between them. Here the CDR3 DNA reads TGCGCCAGCAGCCCCCACACAGATACGCAGTATTTT. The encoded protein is CASSPHTDTQYF.

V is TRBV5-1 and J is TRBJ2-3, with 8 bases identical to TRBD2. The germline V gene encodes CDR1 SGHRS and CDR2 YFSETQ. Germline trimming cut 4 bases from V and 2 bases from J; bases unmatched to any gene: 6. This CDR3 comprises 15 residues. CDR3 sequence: CASSTGTSNTDTQYF. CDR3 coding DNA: TGCGCCAGCAGCACCGGGACTAGTAACACAGATACGCAGTATTTT.

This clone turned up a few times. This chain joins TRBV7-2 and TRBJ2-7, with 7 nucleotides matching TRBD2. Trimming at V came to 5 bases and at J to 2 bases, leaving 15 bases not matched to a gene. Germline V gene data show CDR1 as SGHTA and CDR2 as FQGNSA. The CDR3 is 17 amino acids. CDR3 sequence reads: CASSVAASGGLPYEQYF. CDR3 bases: TGTGCCAGCAGCGTGGCCGCGTCGGGAGGCCTCCCCTACGAGCAGTACTTC.

The CDR3 DNA reads TGTGCCTGGAGCGGGACTAGCCACTACGAGCAGTACTTC. Its protein product is CAWSGTSHYEQYF. V and J are TRBV30 and TRBJ2-7, with 9 bases that match TRBD2. With 3 bases clipped from V and 3 bases from J, the junction kept 3 bases outside the gene matches. This CDR3 is 13 amino acids long. Germline V gene sequence: CDR1 GTSNPN, CDR2 SVGIG (reference sequence).

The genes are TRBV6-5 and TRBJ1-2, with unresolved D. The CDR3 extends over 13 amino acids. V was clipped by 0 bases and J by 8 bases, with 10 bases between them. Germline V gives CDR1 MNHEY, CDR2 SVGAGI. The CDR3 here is CASSYSKGRGYTF. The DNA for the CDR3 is TGTGCCAGCAGTTACTCTAAAGGCCGGGGCTACACCTTC.

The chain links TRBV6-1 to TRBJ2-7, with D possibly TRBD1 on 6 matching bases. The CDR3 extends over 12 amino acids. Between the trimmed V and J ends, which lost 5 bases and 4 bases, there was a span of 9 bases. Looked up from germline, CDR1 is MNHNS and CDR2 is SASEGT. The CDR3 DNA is TGTGCCAGCAGTCTAGGACAGTACGAGCAGTACTTC. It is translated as CASSLGQYEQYF.

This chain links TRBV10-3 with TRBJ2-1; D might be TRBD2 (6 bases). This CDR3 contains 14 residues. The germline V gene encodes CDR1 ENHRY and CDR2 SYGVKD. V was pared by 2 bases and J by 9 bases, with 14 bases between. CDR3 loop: CAISELEMGGEQFF. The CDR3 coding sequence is TGTGCCATCAGTGAGCTAGAGATGGGAGGTGAGCAGTTCTTC.

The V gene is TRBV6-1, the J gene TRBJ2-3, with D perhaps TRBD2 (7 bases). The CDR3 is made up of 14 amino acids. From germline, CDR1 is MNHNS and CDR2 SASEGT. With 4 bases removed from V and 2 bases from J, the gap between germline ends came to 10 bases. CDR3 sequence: CASSGGGSTDTQYF. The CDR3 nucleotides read TGTGCCAGCAGTGGGGGGGGCTCCACAGATACGCAGTATTTT.

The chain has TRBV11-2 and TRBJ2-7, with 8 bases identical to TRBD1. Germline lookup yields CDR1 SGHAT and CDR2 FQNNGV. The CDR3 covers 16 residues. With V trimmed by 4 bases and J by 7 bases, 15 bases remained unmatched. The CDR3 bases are TGTGCCAGCAGCTCACAGGCAGGGGGCATTGTTCGGGAGCAGTACTTC. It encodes CASSSQAGGIVREQYF.

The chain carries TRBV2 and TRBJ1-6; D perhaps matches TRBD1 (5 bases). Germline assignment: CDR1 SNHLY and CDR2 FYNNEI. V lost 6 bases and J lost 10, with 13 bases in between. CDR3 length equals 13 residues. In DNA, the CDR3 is TGTGCCAGCAGGGGGCAGGGTGGATCACCCCTCCACTTT. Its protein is CASRGQGGSPLHF.

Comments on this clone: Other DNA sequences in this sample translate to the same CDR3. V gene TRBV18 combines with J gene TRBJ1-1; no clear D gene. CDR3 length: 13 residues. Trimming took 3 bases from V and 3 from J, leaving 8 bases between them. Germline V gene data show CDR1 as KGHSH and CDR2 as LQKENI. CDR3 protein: CASSPSRDTEAFF. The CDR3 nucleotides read TGTGCCAGCTCACCTTCCCGGGACACTGAAGCTTTCTTT.

The CDR3 DNA reads TGTGCCAGCGGGACCCAGGGGGCCGGGGAGCTGTTTTTT. Encoded protein: CASGTQGAGELFF. The V gene is TRBV5-5, the J gene TRBJ2-2, with TRBD1 identical over 7 bases. This CDR3 is built from 13 residues. Trimming took 7 bases from V and 6 from J; bases not matched to a gene: 6. Germline values: CDR1 SGHKS, CDR2 YYEKEE (reference sequence).

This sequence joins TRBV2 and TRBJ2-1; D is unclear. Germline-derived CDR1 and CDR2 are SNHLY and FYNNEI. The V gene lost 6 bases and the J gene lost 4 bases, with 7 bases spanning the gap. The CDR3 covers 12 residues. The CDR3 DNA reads TGTGCCAGCAGATCAGGATACAATGAGCAGTTCTTC. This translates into CASRSGYNEQFF.